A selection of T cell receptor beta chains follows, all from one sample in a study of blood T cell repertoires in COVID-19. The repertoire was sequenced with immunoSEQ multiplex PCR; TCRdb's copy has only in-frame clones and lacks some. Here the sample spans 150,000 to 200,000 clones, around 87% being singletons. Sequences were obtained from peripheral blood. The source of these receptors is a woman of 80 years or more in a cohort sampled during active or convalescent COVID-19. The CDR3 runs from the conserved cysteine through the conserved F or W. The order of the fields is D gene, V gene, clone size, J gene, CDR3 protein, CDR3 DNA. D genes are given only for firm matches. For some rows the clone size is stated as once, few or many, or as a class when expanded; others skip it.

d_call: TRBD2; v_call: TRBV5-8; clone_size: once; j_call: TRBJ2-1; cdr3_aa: CASSASGRTYNEQFF; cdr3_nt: TGTGCCAGCAGCGCCAGCGGGAGGACCTACAATGAGCAGTTCTTC
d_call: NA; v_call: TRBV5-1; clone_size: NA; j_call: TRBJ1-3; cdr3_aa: CASSLVAGAHSNTIYF; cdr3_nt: TGCGCCAGCAGCTTGGTCGCGGGGGCTCATTCAAACACCATATATTTT
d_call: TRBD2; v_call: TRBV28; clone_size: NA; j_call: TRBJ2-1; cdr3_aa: CASSAPRGGFGDEQFF; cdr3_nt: TGTGCCAGCAGCGCCCCCCGGGGGGGCTTTGGCGATGAGCAGTTCTTC
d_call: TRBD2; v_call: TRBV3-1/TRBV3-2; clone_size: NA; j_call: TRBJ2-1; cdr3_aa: CASSRTSGGYGEQFF; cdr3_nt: TGTGCCAGCAGCCGGACTAGCGGGGGGTACGGTGAGCAGTTCTTC
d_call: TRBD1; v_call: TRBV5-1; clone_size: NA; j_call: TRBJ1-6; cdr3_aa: CASSLEDRADSPLHF; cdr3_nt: TGCGCCAGCAGCCTGGAGGACAGGGCGGATTCACCCCTCCACTTT
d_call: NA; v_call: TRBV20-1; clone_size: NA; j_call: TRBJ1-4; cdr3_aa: CSASQGSMREKLFF; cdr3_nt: TGCAGTGCTAGTCAAGGATCAATGCGGGAAAAACTGTTTTTT
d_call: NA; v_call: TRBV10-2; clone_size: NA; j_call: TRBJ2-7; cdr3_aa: CASRPGEFREQYF; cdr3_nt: TGCGCCAGCAGGCCAGGGGAGTTCCGCGAGCAGTACTTC
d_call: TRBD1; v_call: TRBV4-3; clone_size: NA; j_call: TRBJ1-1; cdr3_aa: CASSQEDRANTEAFF; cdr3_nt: TGCGCCAGCAGCCAAGAGGACAGGGCGAACACTGAAGCTTTCTTT
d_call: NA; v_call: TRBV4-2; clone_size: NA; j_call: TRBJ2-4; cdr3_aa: CASSQDGTHLAKNIQYF; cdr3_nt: TGTGCCAGCAGCCAAGATGGGACACATCTAGCCAAAAACATTCAGTACTTC
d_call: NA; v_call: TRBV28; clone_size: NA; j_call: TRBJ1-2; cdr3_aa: CASSLSGPGIGYTF; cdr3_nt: TGTGCCAGCAGTTTATCTGGTCCCGGGATTGGCTACACCTTC
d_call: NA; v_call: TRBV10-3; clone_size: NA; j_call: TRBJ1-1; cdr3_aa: CAISVWGGDGHTEAFF; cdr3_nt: TGTGCCATCAGTGTATGGGGGGGGGATGGTCACACTGAAGCTTTCTTT
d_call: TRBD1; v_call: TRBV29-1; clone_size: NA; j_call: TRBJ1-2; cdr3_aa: CSVRDRGNYGYTF; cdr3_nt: TGCAGCGTGAGGGACAGGGGAAACTATGGCTACACCTTC
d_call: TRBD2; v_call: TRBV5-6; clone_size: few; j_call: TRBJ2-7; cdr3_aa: CASSRLAGGTYEQYF; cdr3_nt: TGTGCCAGCAGCCGCTTAGCCGGGGGGACCTACGAGCAGTACTTC
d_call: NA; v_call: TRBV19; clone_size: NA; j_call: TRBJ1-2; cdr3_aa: CASSPMFRSQAAGGYTF; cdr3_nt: TGTGCCAGTAGTCCAATGTTTCGGAGCCAGGCGGCGGGAGGCTACACCTTC
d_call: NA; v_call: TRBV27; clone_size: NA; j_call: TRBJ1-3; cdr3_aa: CASSPGTSGNTIYF; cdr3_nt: TGTGCCAGCAGCCCCGGGACATCTGGAAACACCATATATTTT
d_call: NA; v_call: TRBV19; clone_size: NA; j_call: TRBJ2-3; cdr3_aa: CASSPGHTDTQYF; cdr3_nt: TGTGCCAGTAGTCCCGGACACACAGATACGCAGTATTTT
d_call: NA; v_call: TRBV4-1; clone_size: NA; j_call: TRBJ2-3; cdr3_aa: CASSRPSTDTQYF; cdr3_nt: TGCGCCAGCAGCCGTCCTAGCACAGATACGCAGTATTTT
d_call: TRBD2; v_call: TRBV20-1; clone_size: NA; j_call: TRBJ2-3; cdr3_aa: CSASGRGAGLTDTQYF; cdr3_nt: TGCAGTGCTAGTGGGCGGGGGGCCGGACTTACAGATACGCAGTATTTT
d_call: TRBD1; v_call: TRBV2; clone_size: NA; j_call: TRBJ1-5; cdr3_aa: CASSGQGAQPQHF; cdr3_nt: TGTGCCAGCAGTGGCCAGGGGGCTCAGCCCCAGCATTTT
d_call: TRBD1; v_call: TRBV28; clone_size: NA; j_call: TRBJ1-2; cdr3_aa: CALGQGSYGYTF; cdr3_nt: TGTGCCTTGGGACAGGGTTCCTATGGCTACACCTTC